This TCR beta chain was sequenced in a study of blood T cell repertoires in COVID-19. Background on the study: Nucleic acid was either cDNA or gDNA, and it came from T cells, B-cell-depleted T cells, or PBMCs.

In the authors' workflow: Reference gene primer amplification yielded estimated nucleated cell counts. Some clones are missing from TCRdb's copy, which holds only in-frame ones; the method was immunoSEQ multiplex PCR. That table furnishes V, J and clone size, whereas the DNA furnished D and trimming. There are some 100,000 clones in the sample; approximately 86% occur only once, and roughly 8.1% lies in the top ten. Germline CDR1 MGHRA, CDR2 YSYEKL. The CDR3 contains 17 residues. With 5 bases clipped from V and 4 bases from J, the junction kept 10 bases outside the gene matches. Sample: peripheral blood. This clonotype originated in a woman in her 70s with acute or convalescent COVID-19. The chain recombines TRBV4-1 with TRBJ2-1; 11 bases line up with TRBD2. The CDR3 protein is CASSVRFGTSGYNEQFF. The DNA of the CDR3 is TGCGCCAGCAGCGTACGATTCGGGACTAGCGGATACAATGAGCAGTTCTTC.